The 8 T cell receptor beta chains given below trace back to one sample, sequenced in a study of blood T cell repertoires in COVID-19. Using immunoSEQ multiplex PCR, the repertoire was profiled, and TCRdb retains in-frame clones only, with some absent. The profile shows roughly 190,000 clones, approximately 81% of them singletons. The source material was peripheral blood. These receptors were taken from a human donor in a cohort sampled during active COVID-19.

This chain links TRBV30 with TRBJ1-3; 10 bases are shared with TRBD1. Germline CDR1 reads GTSNPN; CDR2 reads SVGIG (reference sequence). Trimming at V came to 0 bases and at J to 4 bases, leaving 3 bases not matched to a gene. The CDR3 contains 15 residues. This CDR3 reads CAWSVDRGPGNTIYF. In nucleotides, the CDR3 is TGTGCCTGGAGTGTCGACAGGGGGCCCGGAAACACCATATATTTT.

The J gene is TRBJ1-5, the V gene TRBV7-2, with TRBD1 as a possible D gene (6 bases). This CDR3 contains 16 residues. The V end was cut by 2 bases, the J end by 1 base, with 12 bases between. Germline loops: CDR1 SGHTA, CDR2 FQGNSA. The CDR3, as DNA: TGTGCCAGCAGCTTAATGGGGGCTGCGAGCAATCAGCCCCAGCATTTT. This translates into CASSLMGAASNQPQHF.

This chain connects TRBV27 to TRBJ1-6, with a possible D match to TRBD1 (6 bases). The CDR3 length is 17 residues. CDR1 and CDR2 (germline): MNHEY, SMNVEV (reference sequence). Trimming cost V 5 bases and J 10 bases, with 24 bases left between them. CDR3 sequence reads: CASSRFTGLEFVSPLHF. The CDR3 DNA reads TGTGCCAGCAGTCGATTCACAGGGCTGGAGTTCGTGTCACCCCTCCACTTT.

The sample holds a few counts of this clone. The gene calls are TRBV18 and TRBJ2-3, with D perhaps matching TRBD2 (5 bases). From germline, CDR1 is KGHSH and CDR2 LQKENI. V shed 0 bases and J shed 4 bases, with 14 bases lying between them. The CDR3 consists of 16 residues. The CDR3 protein is CASSPPRGGRPDTQYF. The CDR3 DNA follows: TGTGCCAGCTCACCACCCCGCGGAGGTCGCCCAGATACGCAGTATTTT.

The CDR3 loop reads CASSYTPTSTDTQYF. DNA for the CDR3: TGTGCCAGCAGCTATACACCGACTAGCACAGATACGCAGTATTTT. V and J are TRBV7-9 and TRBJ2-3; D remains unclear. Between the trimmed V and J ends, which lost 4 bases and 0 bases, there was a span of 11 bases. The germline CDR1 and CDR2 sequences are SEHNR and FQNEAQ (reference sequence). The CDR3 sequence is 15 residues long.

V and J are TRBV6-5 and TRBJ2-2, with 11 bases fitting TRBD2. The CDR3 has 15 residues. Unmatched junction bases numbered 5, after V lost 6 bases and J lost 5 bases. The germline V gene has CDR1 MNHEY and CDR2 SVGAGI. CDR3 DNA: TGTGCCAGCAGCTCCACTAGCGGGGGTACCGGGGAGCTGTTTTTT. Amino acid sequence: CASSSTSGGTGELFF.

The rearrangement uses TRBV7-2 and TRBJ2-1; D may be TRBD2 (5 bases). The CDR3 consists of 14 residues. The ends were cut back, 0 bases at V and 6 bases at J, with 9 bases in the middle. In germline, CDR1 is SGHTA, CDR2 FQGNSA. The CDR3: CASSLAGLSNEQFF. CDR3 DNA sequence: TGTGCCAGCAGCTTAGCCGGACTGAGCAATGAGCAGTTCTTC.

The V call is TRBV11-3, the J call TRBJ2-6; D is unclear. The germline V and J ends were trimmed by 1 base and 0 bases, with 10 bases remaining between them. The CDR3 is made up of 17 amino acids. Germline V CDR1 and CDR2: SGHNT, YENEEA. CDR3 bases: TGTGCCAGCAGCTTAGGTCAGGCAGCCTCTGGGGCCAACGTCCTGACTTTC. Its protein is CASSLGQAASGANVLTF. Full variable domain (outside the CDR3, taken from reference TRBV11-3 and TRBJ2-6): EAGVVQSPRYKIIEKKQPVAFWCNPISGHNTLYWYLQNLGQGPELLIRYENEEAVDDSQLPKDRFSAERLKGVDSTLKIQPAELGDSAVYLCASSLGQAASGANVLTFGAGSRLTVL.